This T cell receptor (beta chain) is from a study of T cells expressing NK-cell markers. This CDR3 is built from 13 residues. CDR1 and CDR2 from the germline V gene are SGHDT and YYEEEE. TCRdb reprocessed the 5' RACE reads; each CDR3 protein has one entry and no DNA is given. This table lists 500,000 to 700,000 distinct CDR3 sequences. The chain is built from TRBV5-6 and TRBJ1-2; TCRdb names TRBD1, which stays unverified in the absence of DNA. The sequenced sample was blood T cells: a sorted CD56 or NKG2C T cell subset, CD4+ or CD8+ T cells, or bulk PBMC T cells (not recorded which). The receptor was isolated from a young man in good health. The CDR3 loop is CASSLGGLDGYTF. The variable domain in full, with the rest retrieved from reference TRBV5-6 and TRBJ1-2, is DAGVTQSPTHLIKTRGQQVTLRCSPKSGHDTVSWYQQALGQGPQFIFQYYEEEERQRGNFPDRFSGHQFPNYSSELNVNALLLGDSALYLCASSLGGLDGYTFGSGTRLTVV.